These 18 T cell receptor beta chains came from one sample sequenced in a study of vaccination and CD4 T cells after COVID-19. The treatment denotes: approximately nine-day PBMC culture with coronavirus spike peptide pools or control peptides (ViraFEST assay). CD4+ T cells of the unexposed donor were collected before the COVID-19 pandemic (2011-2018). Researchers used the Oncomine TCR Beta short-read assay to sequence DNA from cultured CD4+ T cells. TCRdb called the PCR reads again in MiXCR, with one record for every CDR3 protein. The table shows around 7,000 distinct CDR3 sequences, with about two fifths occurring only once. For these receptors, no antigen is known. Source material: CD4+ T cells from blood, cultured in vitro. The source is a human donor in good health.

V and J are TRBV9 and TRBJ2-7; D ambiguous. Germline lookup yields CDR1 SGDLS and CDR2 YYNGEE. V was cut by 4 bases and J by 5 bases, with 13 bases left in between. The CDR3 contains 13 residues. In nucleotides, the CDR3 is TGTGCCAGCAGCCCCCCTCTTAAGGACGAGCAGTACTTC. Translating it yields CASSPPLKDEQYF.

The chain joins TRBV18 to TRBJ1-4; maybe TRBD1 (5 bases). The V gene's germline CDR1 is KGHSH and CDR2 LQKENI. Trimming pared 5 bases from V and 2 bases from J, leaving 12 bases between. The CDR3 totals 15 residues. Here the CDR3 DNA reads TGTGCCAGCTCATTAGAGGGGTCTACTAATGAAAAACTGTTTTTT. Amino acid sequence: CASSLEGSTNEKLFF.

The gene calls are TRBV7-2 and TRBJ1-2, with D possibly being TRBD1 (6 bases). Germline assignment: CDR1 SGHTA and CDR2 FQGNSA. V lost 5 bases, J lost 3 bases, and 16 bases lay in between. The CDR3 has 15 amino acids. The CDR3 reads CASSPPGAYDYGYTF. Written as DNA, the CDR3 is TGTGCCAGCAGCCCACCGGGGGCCTATGACTATGGCTACACCTTC.

This clonotype occurred a few times. This chain joins TRBV6-1 and TRBJ1-5; D is unclear. Germline V lookup: CDR1 MNHNS, CDR2 SASEGT. The CDR3 is made up of 13 amino acids. V was clipped by 8 bases and J by 8 bases, with 16 bases between them. Here the CDR3 DNA reads TGTGCCAGCGGGCCGACTCCCACGGAGCCCCAGCATTTT. Translation gives CASGPTPTEPQHF.

V and J are TRBV7-9 and TRBJ2-3; TRBD2 might be the D (6 bases). CDR1 and CDR2 (germline): SEHNR, FQNEAQ (reference sequence). This CDR3 comprises 16 residues. V lost 1 base and J lost 2, with 13 bases in between. The CDR3 DNA sequence: TGTGCCAGCAGCTTAGGGGCGGGGTTGTTCACAGATACGCAGTATTTT. Protein: CASSLGAGLFTDTQYF.

This chain joins TRBV9 and TRBJ2-7; 9 bases match TRBD1. CDR3 size: 14 residues. The V gene's germline CDR1 is SGDLS and CDR2 YYNGEE. V trimming: 3 bases; J trimming: 2 bases; junction bases outside the gene matches: 3. This CDR3 reads CASSAGTGTYEQYF. In nucleotides, the CDR3 is TGTGCCAGCAGCGCCGGGACAGGGACCTACGAGCAGTACTTC.

The rearrangement joins TRBV18 to TRBJ2-2, with D maybe TRBD2 (6 bases). Germline CDR1 and CDR2: KGHSH and LQKENI. The CDR3 runs to 16 residues. Trimming cost V 8 bases and J 3 bases, with 19 bases left between them. CDR3 in amino acids: CASAKDGGEYTGELFF. CDR3 in DNA: TGTGCCAGCGCGAAGGACGGGGGAGAGTACACCGGGGAGCTGTTTTTT.

This clonotype has just a few counts. This sequence joins TRBV7-2 and TRBJ1-2; D gene ambiguous. CDR3 length: 13 amino acids. Germline CDR1 and CDR2: SGHTA and FQGNSA. V was pared by 0 bases and J by 8 bases, with 10 bases between. CDR3 sequence reads: CASSLARGGGYTF. Written as DNA, the CDR3 is TGTGCCAGCAGCTTAGCGCGGGGAGGAGGCTACACCTTC.

The chain links TRBV14 to TRBJ1-1; D is possibly TRBD1 (6 bases). This CDR3 is built from 15 residues. The germline V gene encodes CDR1 SGHDN and CDR2 FVKESK. The V gene lost 4 bases and the J gene lost 0 bases, with 12 bases spanning the gap. The CDR3 sequence is CASSPAGALNTEAFF. The CDR3 DNA is TGTGCCAGCAGCCCAGCAGGGGCTCTGAACACTGAAGCTTTCTTT.

This sequence joins TRBV5-8 and TRBJ1-1; D is unresolved. V lost 4 bases to trimming and J lost 5 bases, with 12 bases between them. This CDR3 has 13 amino acids. CDR1 and CDR2 (germline): SGHTS, YDEGEE. CDR3 amino acids: CASSRNDRTEAFF. The CDR3 DNA is TGTGCCAGCAGCCGAAATGATCGGACTGAAGCTTTCTTT.

J is TRBJ1-3 and V is TRBV28; TRBD1 matches at 7 bases. This CDR3 contains 14 residues. Germline V gene lookup returns CDR1 MDHEN and CDR2 SYDVKM. The junction had 4 bases not matched to a gene; V was cut back by 8 bases and J by 0 bases. The CDR3 bases are TGTGCCAGCGAGGGACAGAGCTCTGGAAACACCATATATTTT. Translated, it gives CASEGQSSGNTIYF. The full variable domain, completed using reference TRBV28 and TRBJ1-3, is DVKVTQSSRYLVKRTGEKVFLECVQDMDHENMFWYRQDPGLGLRLIYFSYDVKMKEKGDIPEGYSVSREKKERFSLILESASTNQTSMYLCASEGQSSGNTIYFGEGSWLTVV.

The chain employs TRBV7-9 and TRBJ1-1; 8 bases are a match to TRBD1. V was clipped by 5 bases and J by 2 bases; unmatched bases: 13. The CDR3 runs to 17 residues. Germline-derived CDR1 and CDR2 are SEHNR and FQNEAQ (reference sequence). Here the CDR3 DNA reads TGTGCCAGCAGCACCCAAGGGGACAGGAGAATTAACACTGAAGCTTTCTTT. Translated: CASSTQGDRRINTEAFF.

The chain links TRBV6-1 to TRBJ1-5; TRBD1 is a possible D gene (5 bases). Germline lookup yields CDR1 MNHNS and CDR2 SASEGT. V was clipped by 11 bases and J by 2 bases, with 16 bases between them. The CDR3 is 14 amino acids. The CDR3 reads CAGARASGNQPQHF. In DNA form, the CDR3 reads TGTGCCGGGGCCAGGGCATCGGGCAATCAGCCCCAGCATTTT.

This clonotype was seen only once. The chain recombines TRBV29-1 with TRBJ1-5, with 7 bases aligning to TRBD1. CDR1 SQVTM and CDR2 ANQGSEA come from the germline V gene. This CDR3 has 14 amino acids. V lost 6 bases and J lost 0; bases outside the gene matches: 5. The DNA of the CDR3 is TGCAGCGTCACGACAGGGAATAGCAATCAGCCCCAGCATTTT. Its protein product is CSVTTGNSNQPQHF.

The chain has TRBV20-1 and TRBJ2-1; TRBD1 or TRBD2 may be the D gene (5 bases each). The CDR3 has 13 amino acids. Germline assignment: CDR1 DFQATT and CDR2 SNEGSKA (reference sequence). The CDR3, as DNA: TGCAGAATAATCCGGGACGGGACCAATGAGCAGTTCTTC. Protein: CRIIRDGTNEQFF.

This chain links TRBV2 with TRBJ2-7, with D unresolved. CDR3 length equals 12 residues. The germline gives CDR1 SNHLY, CDR2 FYNNEI. Trimming removed 7 bases from V and 6 bases from J, with 13 bases in between. The CDR3 coding sequence is TGTGCCAGCACTGTGGACCGGGCCGAGCAGTACTTC. It is translated as CASTVDRAEQYF.

This clonotype was picked up a small number of times. The rearrangement joins TRBV14 to TRBJ1-6; D remains unclear. Looked up from germline, CDR1 is SGHDN and CDR2 is FVKESK. The CDR3 is 13 amino acids. V was cut by 0 bases and J by 9 bases, with 6 bases left in between. DNA for the CDR3: TGTGCCAGCAGCCAAGATAGTATTTCACCCCTCCACTTT. This gives the protein CASSQDSISPLHF.

This clonotype was counted between two and nine times. The chain employs TRBV10-3 and TRBJ1-5, with D perhaps TRBD1 (6 bases). CDR1 is ENHRY and CDR2 is SYGVKD in the germline V gene. CDR3 length: 17 residues. V dropped 5 bases and J dropped 0 bases, with 17 bases sitting between them. The CDR3 region has the DNA TGTGCCATCAGTCGGGACACCATTCAAAATAGCAATCAGCCCCAGCATTTT. As protein: CAISRDTIQNSNQPQHF.